This record covers a single T cell receptor beta chain. This sample was included in a study of T-cell reconstitution after alpha-beta-depleted transplantation in children. The TCRbeta library incorporated unique molecular identifiers. TCRdb processed the PCR reads anew with MiXCR; each CDR3 protein has one entry. Altogether some 500,000 distinct CDR3 sequences are present, about 31% being singletons, with the ten largest covering approximately 2.3%. This clonotype originated in a human donor who donated a stem cell graft to a child with aplastic anemia. The source material was PBMCs from the stem cell graft donor, sampled from the stem cell graft.

CDR3 loop: CASSVEAPGSIKNEQFF. Written as DNA, the CDR3 is TGTGCCAGCAGCGTCGAGGCTCCGGGAAGTATTAAGAATGAGCAGTTCTTC. The genes are TRBV9 and TRBJ2-1; TRBD2 is a possible D gene (5 bases). V lost 2 bases and J lost 7, with 22 bases in between. The CDR3 runs 17 residues. Germline V gene sequence: CDR1 SGDLS, CDR2 YYNGEE.